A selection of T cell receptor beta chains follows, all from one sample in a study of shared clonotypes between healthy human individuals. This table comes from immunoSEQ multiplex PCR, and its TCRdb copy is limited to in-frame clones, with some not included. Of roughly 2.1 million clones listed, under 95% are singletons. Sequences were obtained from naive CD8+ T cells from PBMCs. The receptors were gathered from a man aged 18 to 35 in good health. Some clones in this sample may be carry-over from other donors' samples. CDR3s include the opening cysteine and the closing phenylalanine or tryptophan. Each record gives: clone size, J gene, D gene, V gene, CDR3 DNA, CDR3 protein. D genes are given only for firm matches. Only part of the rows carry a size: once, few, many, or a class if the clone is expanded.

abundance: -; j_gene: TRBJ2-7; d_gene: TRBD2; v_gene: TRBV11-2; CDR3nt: TGTGCCAGCAGCTTAGGGCTTGCGGGACTAGTTATCCACGAGCAGTACTTC; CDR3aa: CASSLGLAGLVIHEQYF
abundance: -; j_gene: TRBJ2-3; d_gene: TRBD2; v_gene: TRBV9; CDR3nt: TGTGCCAGCAGCGTAGGCGGGAGGACAGATACGCAGTATTTT; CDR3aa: CASSVGGRTDTQYF
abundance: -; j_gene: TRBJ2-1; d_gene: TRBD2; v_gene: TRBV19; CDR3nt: TGTGCCAGTTCTTCTAGCGGGAGTAGAGATGAGCAGTTCTTC; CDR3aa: CASSSSGSRDEQFF
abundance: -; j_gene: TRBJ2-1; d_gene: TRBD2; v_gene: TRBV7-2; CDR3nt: TGTGCCAGCAGCCCCCCCCCTAGCGGGAGTGGGGAGCAGTTCTTC; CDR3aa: CASSPPPSGSGEQFF
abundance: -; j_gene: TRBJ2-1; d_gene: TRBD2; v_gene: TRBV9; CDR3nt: TGTGCCAGCAGCGTAGCTACGGGGGGGAAAGCAGAGTACTCCTACAATGAGCAGTTCTTC; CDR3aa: CASSVATGGKAEYSYNEQFF
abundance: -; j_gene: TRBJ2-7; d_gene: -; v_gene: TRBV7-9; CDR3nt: TGTGCCAGCAGCTCGGGACAAGGGGACTCCTACGAGCAGTACTTC; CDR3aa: CASSSGQGDSYEQYF
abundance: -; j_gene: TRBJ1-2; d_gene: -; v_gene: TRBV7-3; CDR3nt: TGTGCCAGCAGCCCCATGGGCGGAACAGGGATAGCTAACTATGGCTACACCTTC; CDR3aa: CASSPMGGTGIANYGYTF
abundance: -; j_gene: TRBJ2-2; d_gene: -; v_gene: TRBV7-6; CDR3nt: TGTGCCAGCAGCTATCAGGGGGAGGCCGGGGAGCTGTTTTTT; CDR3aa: CASSYQGEAGELFF
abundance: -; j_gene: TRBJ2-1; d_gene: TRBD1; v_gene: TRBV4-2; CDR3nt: TGTGCCAGCAGCCACCCTGACAGGGGCTCTTATGAGCAGTTCTTC; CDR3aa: CASSHPDRGSYEQFF
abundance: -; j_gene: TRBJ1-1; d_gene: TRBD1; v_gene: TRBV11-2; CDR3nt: TGTGCCAGCAGCTTAGGACAGGGTTGGACTGAAGCTTTCTTT; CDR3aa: CASSLGQGWTEAFF
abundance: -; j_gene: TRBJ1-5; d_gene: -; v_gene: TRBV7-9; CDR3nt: TGTGCCAGCAGCGGTAGGGATCAGCCCCAGCATTTT; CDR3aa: CASSGRDQPQHF
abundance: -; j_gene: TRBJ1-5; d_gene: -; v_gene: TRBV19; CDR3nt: TGTGCCAGTAGTATCTGGCAGGGGCGCAATCAGCCCCAGCATTTT; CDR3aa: CASSIWQGRNQPQHF
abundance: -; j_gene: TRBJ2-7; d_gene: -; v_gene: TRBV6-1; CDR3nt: TGTGCCAGCAGTGCTAGGACAGAGGAGCAGTACTTC; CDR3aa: CASSARTEEQYF
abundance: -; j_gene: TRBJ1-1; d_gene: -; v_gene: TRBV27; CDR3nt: TGTGCCAGCAGTTCCCTCCTTTTGAACACTGAAGCTTTCTTT; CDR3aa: CASSSLLLNTEAFF
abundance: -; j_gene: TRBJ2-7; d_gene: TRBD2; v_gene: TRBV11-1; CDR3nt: TGTGCCAGCAGGGAAAGCGGGAGTTACGAGCAGTACTTC; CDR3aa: CASRESGSYEQYF
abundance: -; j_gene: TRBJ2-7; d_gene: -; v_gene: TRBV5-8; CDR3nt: TGTGCCAGCAGCTCCAGGGTGTACGAGCAGTACTTC; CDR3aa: CASSSRVYEQYF
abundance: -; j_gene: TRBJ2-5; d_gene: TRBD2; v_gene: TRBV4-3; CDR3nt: TGCGCCAGCAGCCAAGATATACCCCTAGGACTAGCGGGAGTTATGGAGACCCAGTACTTC; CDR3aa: CASSQDIPLGLAGVMETQYF
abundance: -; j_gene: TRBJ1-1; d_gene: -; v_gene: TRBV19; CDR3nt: TGTGCCAGTAGTATAATAATGAACACTGAAGCTTTCTTT; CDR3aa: CASSIIMNTEAFF
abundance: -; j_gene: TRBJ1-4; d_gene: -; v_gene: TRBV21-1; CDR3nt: TGTGCCACCAAGTGCTGGGGCCGACGCCGTTCAACTAATGAAAAACTGTTTTTT; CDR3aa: CATKCWGRRRSTNEKLFF
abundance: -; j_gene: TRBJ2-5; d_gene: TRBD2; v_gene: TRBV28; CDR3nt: TGTGCCAGCAGTTCCGGGACTAGCGGGGAAGAGACCCAGTACTTC; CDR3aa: CASSSGTSGEETQYF
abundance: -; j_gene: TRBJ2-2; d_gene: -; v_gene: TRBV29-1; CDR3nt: TGCAGCGGACGAGGAGGGGGCAAGCTGTTTTTT; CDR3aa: CSGRGGGKLFF
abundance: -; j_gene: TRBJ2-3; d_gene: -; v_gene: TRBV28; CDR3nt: TGTGCCAGCTTTGACAGGTGGGCAGATACGCAGTATTTT; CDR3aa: CASFDRWADTQYF
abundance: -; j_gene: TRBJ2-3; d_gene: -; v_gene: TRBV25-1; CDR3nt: TGTGCCACCAAGAACCGGGATACGCAGTATTTT; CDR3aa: CATKNRDTQYF
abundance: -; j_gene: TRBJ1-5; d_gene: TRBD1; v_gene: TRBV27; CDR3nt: TGTGCCAGCACCCACACAGGGGGCAATCAGCCCCAGCATTTT; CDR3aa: CASTHTGGNQPQHF
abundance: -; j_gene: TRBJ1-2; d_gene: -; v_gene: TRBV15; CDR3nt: TGTGCCACCAGCAGAGATCAGGGTAGTACCTATGGCTACACCTTC; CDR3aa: CATSRDQGSTYGYTF
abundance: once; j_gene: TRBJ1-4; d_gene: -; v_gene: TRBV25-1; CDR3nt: TGTGCCAGCACCCCCAGGTTAGGGGATAGTGAAAAACTGTTTTTT; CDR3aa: CASTPRLGDSEKLFF
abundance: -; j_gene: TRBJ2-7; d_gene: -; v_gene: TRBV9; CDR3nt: TGTGCCAGCAGCGTCGGGGATTCCTACGAGCAGTACTTC; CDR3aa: CASSVGDSYEQYF
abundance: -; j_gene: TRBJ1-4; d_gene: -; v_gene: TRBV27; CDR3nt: TGTGCCAGCAGTTTAAAGGCTGCAACTAATGAAAAACTGTTTTTT; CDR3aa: CASSLKAATNEKLFF